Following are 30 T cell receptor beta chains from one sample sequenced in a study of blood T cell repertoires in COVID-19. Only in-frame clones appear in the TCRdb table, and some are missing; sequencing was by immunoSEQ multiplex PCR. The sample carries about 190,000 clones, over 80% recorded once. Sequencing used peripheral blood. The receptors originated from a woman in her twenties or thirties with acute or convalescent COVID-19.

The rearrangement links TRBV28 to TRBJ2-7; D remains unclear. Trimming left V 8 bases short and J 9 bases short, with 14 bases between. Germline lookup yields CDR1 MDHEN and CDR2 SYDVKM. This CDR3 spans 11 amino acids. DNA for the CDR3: TGTGCCAGCCGGAGATCGAATACGCAGTACTTC. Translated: CASRRSNTQYF.

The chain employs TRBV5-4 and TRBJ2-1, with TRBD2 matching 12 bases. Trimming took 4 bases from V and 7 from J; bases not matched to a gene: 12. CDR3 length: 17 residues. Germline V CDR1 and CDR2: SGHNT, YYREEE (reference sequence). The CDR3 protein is CASSPPLAGGLKNEQFF. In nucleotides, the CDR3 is TGTGCCAGCAGCCCGCCCCTAGCGGGAGGGCTTAAAAATGAGCAGTTCTTC.

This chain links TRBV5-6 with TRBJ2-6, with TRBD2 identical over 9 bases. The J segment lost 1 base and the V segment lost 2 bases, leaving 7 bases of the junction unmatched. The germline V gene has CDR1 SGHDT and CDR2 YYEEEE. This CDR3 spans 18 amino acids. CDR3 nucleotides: TGTGCCAGCAGCTTCGGGCTAGCGGGACTGTCTGGGGCCAACGTCCTGACTTTC. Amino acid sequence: CASSFGLAGLSGANVLTF. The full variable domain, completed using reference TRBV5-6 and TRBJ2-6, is DAGVTQSPTHLIKTRGQQVTLRCSPKSGHDTVSWYQQALGQGPQFIFQYYEEEERQRGNFPDRFSGHQFPNYSSELNVNALLLGDSALYLCASSFGLAGLSGANVLTFGAGSRLTVL.

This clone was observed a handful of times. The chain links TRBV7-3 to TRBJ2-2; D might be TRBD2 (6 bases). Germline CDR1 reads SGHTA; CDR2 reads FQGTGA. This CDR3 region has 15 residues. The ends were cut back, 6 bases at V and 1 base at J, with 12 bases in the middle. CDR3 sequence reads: CASRLGGQNTGELFF. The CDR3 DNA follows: TGTGCCAGCAGACTCGGGGGTCAGAACACCGGGGAGCTGTTTTTT.

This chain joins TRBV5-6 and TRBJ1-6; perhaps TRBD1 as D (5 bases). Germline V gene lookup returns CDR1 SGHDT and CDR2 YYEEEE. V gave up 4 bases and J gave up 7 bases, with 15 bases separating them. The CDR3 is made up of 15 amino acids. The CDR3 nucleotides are TGTGCCAGCAGCCCAGGTCAGGGCTGGAATTCACCCCTCCACTTT. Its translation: CASSPGQGWNSPLHF. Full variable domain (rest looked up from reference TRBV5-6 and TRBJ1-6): DAGVTQSPTHLIKTRGQQVTLRCSPKSGHDTVSWYQQALGQGPQFIFQYYEEEERQRGNFPDRFSGHQFPNYSSELNVNALLLGDSALYLCASSPGQGWNSPLHFGNGTRLTVT.

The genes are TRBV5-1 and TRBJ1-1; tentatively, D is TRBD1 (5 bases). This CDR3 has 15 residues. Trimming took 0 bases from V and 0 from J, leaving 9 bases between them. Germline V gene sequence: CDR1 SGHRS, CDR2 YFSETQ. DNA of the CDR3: TGCGCCAGCAGCTTGGCTCAGGGCCTGAACACTGAAGCTTTCTTT. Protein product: CASSLAQGLNTEAFF.

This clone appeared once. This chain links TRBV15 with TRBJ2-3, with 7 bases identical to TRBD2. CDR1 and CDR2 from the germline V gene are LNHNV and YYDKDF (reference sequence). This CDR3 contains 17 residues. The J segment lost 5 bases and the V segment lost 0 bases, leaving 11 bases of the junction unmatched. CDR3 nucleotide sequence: TGTGCCACCAGCAGAGATCACATGGGAGGGCCGTTAGATACGCAGTATTTT. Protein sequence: CATSRDHMGGPLDTQYF.

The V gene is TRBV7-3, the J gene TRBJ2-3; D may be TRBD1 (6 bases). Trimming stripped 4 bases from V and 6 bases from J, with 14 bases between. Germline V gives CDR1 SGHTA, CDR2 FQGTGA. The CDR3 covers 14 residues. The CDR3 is CASSSQGPLDTQYF. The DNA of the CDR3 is TGTGCCAGCAGCTCACAGGGTCCGTTGGATACGCAGTATTTT.

CDR3 amino acids: CASSPAGTYEQYF. In DNA form, the CDR3 reads TGTGCCAGCAGCCCAGCGGGCACCTACGAGCAGTACTTC. The chain uses TRBV7-9 and TRBJ2-7; weak D call: TRBD2 (6 bases). Trimming left V 5 bases short and J 2 bases short, with 10 bases between. Germline loops: CDR1 SEHNR, CDR2 FQNEAQ (reference sequence). The CDR3 has 13 amino acids.

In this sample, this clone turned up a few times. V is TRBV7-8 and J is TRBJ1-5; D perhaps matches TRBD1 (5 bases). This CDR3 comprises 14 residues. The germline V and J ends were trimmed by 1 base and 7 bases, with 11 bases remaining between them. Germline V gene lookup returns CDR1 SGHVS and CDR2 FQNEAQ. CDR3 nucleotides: TGTGCCAGCAGCTTAGACCAGGGTGGCCAGCCCCAGCATTTT. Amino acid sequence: CASSLDQGGQPQHF.

The DNA for the CDR3 is TGTGCCAGCAGTTCCGGCCAGGGGAATCAGCCCCAGCATTTT. Residues: CASSSGQGNQPQHF. V is TRBV27 and J is TRBJ1-5, with D possibly matching TRBD1 (6 bases). The CDR3 spans 14 residues. Between the trimmed V and J ends, which lost 4 bases and 4 bases, there was a span of 11 bases. Germline V lookup: CDR1 MNHEY, CDR2 SMNVEV (reference sequence).

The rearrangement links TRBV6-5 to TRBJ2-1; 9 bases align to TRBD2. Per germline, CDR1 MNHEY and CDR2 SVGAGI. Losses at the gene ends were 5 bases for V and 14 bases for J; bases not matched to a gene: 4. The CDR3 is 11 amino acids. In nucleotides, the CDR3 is TGTGCCAGCAGTCCGAGCGGGAGGAAGTTCTTC. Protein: CASSPSGRKFF.

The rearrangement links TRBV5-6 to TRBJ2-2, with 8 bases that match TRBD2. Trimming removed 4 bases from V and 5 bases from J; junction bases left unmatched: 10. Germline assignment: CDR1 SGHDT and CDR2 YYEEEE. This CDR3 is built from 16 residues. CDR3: CASSPDARGGTGELFF. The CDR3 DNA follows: TGTGCCAGCAGCCCCGACGCCCGGGGGGGGACCGGGGAGCTGTTTTTT.

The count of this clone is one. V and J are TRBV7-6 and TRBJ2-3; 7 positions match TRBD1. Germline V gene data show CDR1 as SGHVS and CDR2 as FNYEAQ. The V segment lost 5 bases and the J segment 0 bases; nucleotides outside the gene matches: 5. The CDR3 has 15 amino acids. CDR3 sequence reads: CASSQDRRSTDTQYF. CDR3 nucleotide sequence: TGTGCCAGCAGCCAGGACAGGCGGAGCACAGATACGCAGTATTTT.

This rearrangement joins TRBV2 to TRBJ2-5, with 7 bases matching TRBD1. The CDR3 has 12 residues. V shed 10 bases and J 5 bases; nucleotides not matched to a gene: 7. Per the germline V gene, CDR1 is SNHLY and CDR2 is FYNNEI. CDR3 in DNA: TGTGCCACTCAGACAGGGTTGGAGACCCAGTACTTC. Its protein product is CATQTGLETQYF.

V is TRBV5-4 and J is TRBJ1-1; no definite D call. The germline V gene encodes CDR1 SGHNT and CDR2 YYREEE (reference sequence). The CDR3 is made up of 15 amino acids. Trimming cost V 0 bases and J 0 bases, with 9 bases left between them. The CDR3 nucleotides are TGTGCCAGCAGCTTGGAGGCAGGTATGAACACTGAAGCTTTCTTT. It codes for CASSLEAGMNTEAFF.

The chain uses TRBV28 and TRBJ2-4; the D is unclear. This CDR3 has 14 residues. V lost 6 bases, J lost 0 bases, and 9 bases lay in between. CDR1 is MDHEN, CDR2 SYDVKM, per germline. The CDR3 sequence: CASSLEVAKNIQYF. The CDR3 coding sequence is TGTGCCAGCAGCCTTGAGGTAGCCAAAAACATTCAGTACTTC.

The DNA for the CDR3 is TGTGCCAGCAGCTTAAAGAGTCAGGGGTCCATGGATACGCAGTATTTT. Protein product: CASSLKSQGSMDTQYF. The rearrangement uses TRBV7-9 and TRBJ2-3, with TRBD1 as a possible D gene (6 bases). CDR1 SEHNR and CDR2 FQNEAQ come from the germline V gene (reference sequence). The CDR3 totals 16 residues. V lost 2 bases to trimming and J lost 6 bases, with 18 bases between them.

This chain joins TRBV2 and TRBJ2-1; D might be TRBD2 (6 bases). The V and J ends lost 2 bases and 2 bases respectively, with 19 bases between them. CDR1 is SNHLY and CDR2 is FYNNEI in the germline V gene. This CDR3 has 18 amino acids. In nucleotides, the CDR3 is TGTGCCAGCAGTGAAAGGGTGGGGGGTTACACGCCCTACAATGAGCAGTTCTTC. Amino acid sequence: CASSERVGGYTPYNEQFF.

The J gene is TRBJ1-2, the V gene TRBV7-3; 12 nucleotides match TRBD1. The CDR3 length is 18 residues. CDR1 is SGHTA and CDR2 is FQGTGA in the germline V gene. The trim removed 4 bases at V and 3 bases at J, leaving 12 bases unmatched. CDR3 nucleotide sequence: TGTGCCAGCAGCTCGAACCGGGACAGGGGGCCACGGTACTATGGCTACACCTTC. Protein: CASSSNRDRGPRYYGYTF.

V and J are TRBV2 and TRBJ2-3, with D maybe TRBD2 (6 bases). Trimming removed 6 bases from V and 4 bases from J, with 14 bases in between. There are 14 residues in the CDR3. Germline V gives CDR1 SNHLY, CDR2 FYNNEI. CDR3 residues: CASRPGTSSDTQYF. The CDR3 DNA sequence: TGTGCCAGCAGGCCAGGGACTTCCTCAGATACGCAGTATTTT.

This CDR3 reads CSAGTGQGEGYTF. The CDR3 DNA is TGCAGCGCTGGCACGGGACAGGGGGAGGGCTACACCTTC. The gene calls are TRBV29-1 and TRBJ1-2; 11 bases align to TRBD1. This CDR3 is 13 amino acids long. The germline gives CDR1 SQVTM, CDR2 ANQGSEA. The V gene end was trimmed by 7 bases and the J gene end by 8 bases; junction bases not matched to a gene: 9.

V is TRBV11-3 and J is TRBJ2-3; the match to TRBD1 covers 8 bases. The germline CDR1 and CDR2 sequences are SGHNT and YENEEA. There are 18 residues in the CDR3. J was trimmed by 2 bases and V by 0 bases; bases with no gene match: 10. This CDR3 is CASSLEGTGSGYTDTQYF. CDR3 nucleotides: TGTGCCAGCAGCTTAGAGGGGACAGGCAGCGGGTACACAGATACGCAGTATTTT.

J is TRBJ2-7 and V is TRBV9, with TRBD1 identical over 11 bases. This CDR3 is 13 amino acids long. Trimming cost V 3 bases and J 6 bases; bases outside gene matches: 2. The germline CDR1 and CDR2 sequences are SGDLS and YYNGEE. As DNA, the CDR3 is TGTGCCAGCAGCGGGACAGGGGGCGCCGAGCAGTACTTC. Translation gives CASSGTGGAEQYF.

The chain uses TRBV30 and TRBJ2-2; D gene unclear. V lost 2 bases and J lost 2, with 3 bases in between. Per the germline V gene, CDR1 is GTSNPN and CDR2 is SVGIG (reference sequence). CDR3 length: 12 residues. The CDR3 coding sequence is TGTGCCTGGAGTAGCAACACCGGGGAGCTGTTTTTT. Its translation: CAWSSNTGELFF.

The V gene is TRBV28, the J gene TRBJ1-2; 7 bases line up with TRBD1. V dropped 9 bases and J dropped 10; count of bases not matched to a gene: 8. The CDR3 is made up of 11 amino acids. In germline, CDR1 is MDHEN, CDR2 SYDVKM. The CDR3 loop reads CARRGQLLYTF. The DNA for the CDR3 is TGTGCCAGGCGGGGACAGCTTCTCTACACCTTC.

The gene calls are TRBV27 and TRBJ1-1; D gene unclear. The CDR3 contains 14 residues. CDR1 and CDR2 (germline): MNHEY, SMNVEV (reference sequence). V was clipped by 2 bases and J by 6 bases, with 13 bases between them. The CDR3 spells CASSLSSAGSEAFF. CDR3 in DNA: TGTGCCAGCAGTTTAAGTTCGGCGGGATCTGAAGCTTTCTTT.

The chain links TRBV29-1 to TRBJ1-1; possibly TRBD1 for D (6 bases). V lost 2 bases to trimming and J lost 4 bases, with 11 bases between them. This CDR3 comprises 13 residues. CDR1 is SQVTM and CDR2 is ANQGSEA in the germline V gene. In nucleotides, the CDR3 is TGCAGCGTTGAACAGGGGAAGGTCACTGAAGCTTTCTTT. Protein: CSVEQGKVTEAFF.

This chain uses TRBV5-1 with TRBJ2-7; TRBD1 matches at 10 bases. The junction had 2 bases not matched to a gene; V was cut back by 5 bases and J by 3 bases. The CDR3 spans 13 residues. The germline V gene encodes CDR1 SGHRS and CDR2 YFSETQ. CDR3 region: CASRTGGRYEQYF. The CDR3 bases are TGCGCCAGCAGGACAGGGGGCCGCTACGAGCAGTACTTC.

The DNA of the CDR3 is TGTGCCAGCACCTCCGGGACTAGCGGGTTCTACGAGCAGTACTTC. Encoded protein: CASTSGTSGFYEQYF. The chain is built from TRBV6-6 and TRBJ2-7, with 12 bases matching TRBD2. Germline V gene data show CDR1 as MNHNY and CDR2 as SVGAGI (reference sequence). This CDR3 comprises 15 residues. J lost 3 bases, V lost 7 bases, and 7 bases had no gene match.